The 23 T cell receptor beta chains below were found in one sample sequenced in a study of identical twins (TCRdb year 2016). Libraries were constructed by 5' RACE. Sequenced on an Illumina HiSeq 2000. Through fastp at Q25 and MiXCR, TCRdb rebuilt clones from the public reads, retaining in-frame beta chains. For every CDR3 protein sequence, its rows merge into one entry that carries the most common genes and DNA. In all, the sample holds 350,000 to 450,000 distinct CDR3 sequences, and around 20% of those were seen once. The ten top clones hold roughly an eighth of the sample. Source material: naive T cells sorted from blood. What the cell subset or site label conveys for this sample: cells isolated with a human naive T-cell isolation kit. The receptors originated from a man aged 50-59 years in good health.

This clonotype has a handful of counts. The V call is TRBV5-1, the J call TRBJ2-1; TRBD2 matches at 11 bases. The CDR3 spans 14 residues. In germline, CDR1 is SGHRS, CDR2 YFSETQ. With 4 bases clipped from V and 6 bases from J, the junction kept 3 bases outside the gene matches. This CDR3 reads CASSVAGGTNEQFF. The DNA for the CDR3 is TGCGCCAGCAGCGTAGCGGGAGGGACCAATGAGCAGTTCTTC.

This clonotype has ten or more counts. The chain is built from TRBV4-3 and TRBJ2-1; D unclear. The CDR3 runs 13 residues. Germline CDR1 LGHNA, CDR2 YSLEER. Trimming pared 3 bases from V and 8 bases from J, leaving 11 bases between. In DNA form, the CDR3 reads TGCGCCAGCAGCCAGTTCCTAGATGATGAGCAGTTCTTC. This gives the protein CASSQFLDDEQFF.

This clonotype was counted between two and nine times. The genes are TRBV19 and TRBJ2-7; TRBD2 agrees at 11 bases. The CDR3 covers 15 residues. Trimming took 5 bases from V and 2 from J; bases not matched to a gene: 5. Germline values: CDR1 LNHDA, CDR2 SQIVND (reference sequence). The CDR3 loop is CASSLLAGVTYEQYF. CDR3 coding DNA: TGTGCCAGTAGTCTACTAGCGGGAGTGACCTACGAGCAGTACTTC.

This clonotype has only a few counts. The chain employs TRBV12-3 or TRBV12-4 and TRBJ2-3, with TRBD2 as a possible D gene (6 bases). The length of the CDR3 is 16 residues. With 1 base removed from V and 1 base from J, the gap between germline ends came to 12 bases. CDR3 sequence reads: CASSLGAGIGTDTQYF. In DNA form, the CDR3 reads TGTGCCAGCAGTTTAGGGGCGGGGATCGGCACAGATACGCAGTATTTT.

The chain has TRBV12-3 or TRBV12-4 and TRBJ2-3; 8 bases are shared with TRBD2. This CDR3 comprises 14 residues. The V segment lost 6 bases and the J segment 6 bases; nucleotides outside the gene matches: 8. The CDR3 coding sequence is TGTGCCAGCAGACCGGGACTAGTTGCTGATACGCAGTATTTT. Translating gives CASRPGLVADTQYF.

The chain recombines TRBV7-9 with TRBJ2-5, with D uncertain. The CDR3 is 14 residues long. V lost 1 base and J 5 bases, leaving 11 bases between the germline ends. Germline V gene data show CDR1 as SEHNR and CDR2 as FQNEAQ (reference sequence). CDR3 DNA sequence: TGTGCCAGCAGCTTAGACGCTGGGATGGAGACCCAGTACTTC. Its protein product is CASSLDAGMETQYF.

Regarding this clonotype: The junction and the germline gene differ at one end; a read error may be behind it. The genes are TRBV10-3 and TRBJ2-1; weak D call: TRBD1 (7 bases). The CDR3 is made up of 15 amino acids. CDR1 ENHRY and CDR2 SYGVKD come from the germline V gene. CDR3 DNA sequence: TGTGCCATCACTGAGGGTGGGGCAGGGGGGAATGAGCAGTTCTTC. Translated, it gives CAITEGGAGGNEQFF.

This clonotype was observed at least ten times. In DNA, the CDR3 is TGTGCCAGCAGTGACTGGGACAATGAGCAGTTCTTC. Encoded protein: CASSDWDNEQFF. V gene TRBV25-1 combines with J gene TRBJ2-1; no reliable D call. The germline gives CDR1 MGHDK, CDR2 SYGVNS. Trimming cost V 3 bases and J 5 bases, with 5 bases left between them. The CDR3 is 12 amino acids.

This clonotype was observed a few times. The chain uses TRBV5-1 and TRBJ2-2; D uncertain. Per the germline V gene, CDR1 is SGHRS and CDR2 is YFSETQ. Trimming took off 5 bases at V and 1 base at J, with 9 bases between the two ends. The CDR3 consists of 14 residues. For the CDR3, the DNA is TGCGCCAGCAGGGCCAGACTGAACACCGGGGAGCTGTTTTTT. The encoded protein is CASRARLNTGELFF.

This clonotype was counted a few times. The chain has TRBV9 and TRBJ2-1; 9 bases line up with TRBD2. CDR3 length: 13 residues. The germline CDR1 and CDR2 sequences are SGDLS and YYNGEE. V lost 3 bases, J lost 7 bases, and 2 bases stayed unmatched. Here the CDR3 DNA reads TGTGCCAGCAGCGCAACTAGCGGGAATGAGCAGTTCTTC. Translation gives CASSATSGNEQFF.

There are a few counts of this clonotype. This rearrangement joins TRBV10-2 to TRBJ2-2; TRBD1 matches at 9 bases. Germline CDR1 and CDR2: WSHSY and SAAADI. The CDR3 runs to 15 residues. Trimming took 9 bases from V and 5 from J; bases not matched to a gene: 10. CDR3 protein: CASIPGQGSTGELFF. The CDR3 DNA reads as TGCGCCAGTATACCGGGACAGGGCTCGACCGGGGAGCTGTTTTTT.

In its sample, this clonotype was seen a few times. J is TRBJ2-5 and V is TRBV6-5, with a weak D call TRBD1 (5 bases). The CDR3 runs 14 residues. The V end was cut by 2 bases, the J end by 0 bases, with 7 bases between. Germline CDR1 and CDR2: MNHEY and SVGAGI. CDR3 nucleotides: TGTGCCAGCAGTTACCGGACAAACCAAGAGACCCAGTACTTC. Translation: CASSYRTNQETQYF.

This clonotype has a handful of counts. This chain joins TRBV28 and TRBJ2-5; no clear D. The CDR3 consists of 15 residues. Germline assignment: CDR1 MDHEN and CDR2 SYDVKM. Trimming removed 0 bases from V and 0 bases from J, with 8 bases in between. The CDR3 nucleotides read TGTGCCAGCAGTTTATGGGTCACCGACCAAGAGACCCAGTACTTC. It encodes CASSLWVTDQETQYF.

The V call is TRBV20-1, the J call TRBJ2-7; a possible D gene is TRBD1 (5 bases). The germline gives CDR1 DFQATT, CDR2 SNEGSKA (reference sequence). There are 14 residues in the CDR3. V was trimmed by 0 bases and J by 3 bases, leaving 12 bases between them. The CDR3 is CSARDMAGIYEQYF. The DNA of the CDR3 is TGCAGTGCTAGAGATATGGCAGGGATCTACGAGCAGTACTTC.

The rearrangement joins TRBV5-5 to TRBJ1-2, with TRBD1 identical over 7 bases. The junction had 6 bases not matched to a gene; V was cut back by 0 bases and J by 1 base. The CDR3 has 16 residues. CDR1 and CDR2 from the germline V gene are SGHKS and YYEKEE (reference sequence). CDR3 residues: CASSLVGGTVNYGYTF. For the CDR3, the DNA is TGTGCCAGCAGCTTGGTTGGCGGGACAGTTAACTATGGCTACACCTTC.

The V gene is TRBV6-5, the J gene TRBJ2-5, with D possibly TRBD2 on 6 matching bases. Trimming cost V 0 bases and J 5 bases, with 16 bases left between them. The CDR3 runs to 16 residues. The germline CDR1 and CDR2 sequences are MNHEY and SVGAGI. CDR3 sequence (DNA): TGTGCCAGCAGTTACTCCTCCGGGGGTATTGGGGAGACCCAGTACTTC. Protein: CASSYSSGGIGETQYF.

This clonotype was recorded once. The CDR3, as DNA: TGCGCCAGCAGCATTTCCGGGACAGGGGTCTACGAGCAGTACTTC. Protein sequence: CASSISGTGVYEQYF. The J gene is TRBJ2-7, the V gene TRBV4-3; 10 bases match TRBD1. The ends lost 5 bases at V and 3 bases at J; junction bases unmatched: 7. Germline CDR1 and CDR2: LGHNA and YSLEER. The CDR3 covers 15 residues.

This clonotype was counted between two and nine times. The chain links TRBV11-2 to TRBJ1-2, with D perhaps matching TRBD1 (5 bases). Per the germline V gene, CDR1 is SGHAT and CDR2 is FQNNGV. The CDR3 consists of 15 residues. V was clipped by 5 bases and J by 5 bases, with 18 bases between them. The DNA of the CDR3 is TGTGCCAGCAGCGATCGCCGGGACGAGGGTTATGGCTACACCTTC. Translated, it gives CASSDRRDEGYGYTF.

The gene calls are TRBV28 and TRBJ2-1; 9 nucleotides agree with TRBD1. The germline gives CDR1 MDHEN, CDR2 SYDVKM. The CDR3 spans 14 residues. Trimming took 10 bases from V and 8 from J; bases not matched to a gene: 12. CDR3 loop: CAISRDRVIDEQFF. The CDR3 DNA reads TGTGCCATCTCCCGGGACAGGGTTATCGATGAGCAGTTCTTC. The whole variable domain, filled in from reference TRBV28 and TRBJ2-1, reads DVKVTQSSRYLVKRTGEKVFLECVQDMDHENMFWYRQDPGLGLRLIYFSYDVKMKEKGDIPEGYSVSREKKERFSLILESASTNQTSMYLCAISRDRVIDEQFFGPGTRLTVL.

The chain combines TRBV20-1 with TRBJ2-2, with D perhaps assigned TRBD1 or TRBD2 (5 bases each). The V gene's germline CDR1 is DFQATT and CDR2 SNEGSKA (reference sequence). V dropped 5 bases and J dropped 0 bases, with 13 bases sitting between them. This CDR3 is built from 15 residues. Here the CDR3 reads CSASGPFANTGELFF. As DNA, the CDR3 is TGCAGTGCTTCGGGACCGTTCGCGAACACCGGGGAGCTGTTTTTT.

This clonotype has a handful of counts. J is TRBJ2-7 and V is TRBV7-2; tentative D call: TRBD2 (6 bases). Germline CDR1 SGHTA, CDR2 FQGNSA. Trimming removed 4 bases at V and 4 bases at J, with 11 bases between. The CDR3 is 13 residues long. CDR3 residues: CASSSNRGYEQYF. The CDR3 DNA reads as TGTGCCAGCAGCTCGAACCGGGGGTACGAGCAGTACTTC.

This clonotype occurred a few times. This chain links TRBV12-3 or TRBV12-4 with TRBJ2-2, with no clear D. V shed 5 bases and J shed 0 bases, with 19 bases lying between them. This CDR3 is 18 amino acids long. CDR3 sequence (DNA): TGTGCCAGCAGTCAAACACGGGCCTCACACTCGAACACCGGGGAGCTGTTTTTT. Translating it yields CASSQTRASHSNTGELFF.

This clonotype showed up just a few times. V gene TRBV12-3 or TRBV12-4 combines with J gene TRBJ1-4; no reliable D call. This CDR3 has 13 amino acids. The V gene lost 11 bases and the J gene lost 6 bases, with 16 bases spanning the gap. DNA for the CDR3: TGTGCCGGTAGGCAGCGAAACGATGAAAAACTGTTTTTT. This codes for CAGRQRNDEKLFF.